The next 8 T cell receptor beta chains were all read from a single sample in a study of cytomegalovirus exposure and HLA in healthy donors. Primers for the PCR totalled 60 Vbeta and 13 Jbeta. TCRdb's table, derived via immunoSEQ multiplex PCR, lists solely in-frame clones and lacks some. In the table there are under 150,000 clones, roughly 85% of which are singletons. Source material: PBMCs. All receptors derive from a boy younger than 18 in good health and CMV-seronegative.

DNA of the CDR3: TGTGCCCAGGACAGCTCCTACGAGCAGTACTTC. Translation gives CAQDSSYEQYF. The chain has TRBV30 and TRBJ2-7, with D possibly TRBD1 on 6 matching bases. CDR3 length: 11 residues. V gave up 8 bases and J gave up 0 bases, with 8 bases separating them. Germline V gene lookup returns CDR1 GTSNPN and CDR2 SVGIG (reference sequence).

The chain recombines TRBV5-1 with TRBJ2-7; no clear D. CDR3 length: 12 amino acids. CDR1 and CDR2 from the germline V gene are SGHRS and YFSETQ. Trimming stripped 3 bases from V and 0 bases from J, with 4 bases between. The DNA of the CDR3 is TGCGCCAGCAGCTCCGGCTCCTACGAGCAGTACTTC. Amino acid sequence: CASSSGSYEQYF.

The chain couples TRBV30 to TRBJ1-1; weak D call: TRBD1 (6 bases). CDR1 and CDR2 (germline): GTSNPN, SVGIG (reference sequence). The CDR3 extends over 15 amino acids. With 5 bases removed from V and 2 bases from J, the gap between germline ends came to 18 bases. The CDR3 bases are TGTGCCTGGGCACCCCCCGGGACATACAACACTGAAGCTTTCTTT. Its protein product is CAWAPPGTYNTEAFF.

The V and J genes are TRBV6-4 and TRBJ2-6; TRBD2 might be the D (5 bases). CDR1 and CDR2 from the germline V gene are MRHNA and SNTAGT. Trimming cost V 5 bases and J 3 bases, with 11 bases left between them. The CDR3 spans 15 residues. In DNA form, the CDR3 reads TGTGCCAGCAGTAAAGCCGGGGATGGGGCCAACGTCCTGACTTTC. Its translation: CASSKAGDGANVLTF.

The J gene is TRBJ1-1, the V gene TRBV2; no clear D. CDR3 length: 13 residues. The V end was cut by 1 base, the J end by 11 bases, with 14 bases between. Germline V gene sequence: CDR1 SNHLY, CDR2 FYNNEI. The CDR3 sequence is CASSEGDSRDAFF. The CDR3 DNA follows: TGTGCCAGCAGTGAAGGAGATAGCCGTGATGCTTTCTTT.

This chain links TRBV11-3 with TRBJ2-5, with TRBD1 identical over 7 bases. From germline, CDR1 is SGHNT and CDR2 YENEEA. The V and J ends lost 4 bases and 2 bases, in that order; junction bases with no gene match: 1. The CDR3 has 13 amino acids. This CDR3 reads CASSWTGQETQYF. The CDR3 region has the DNA TGTGCCAGCAGCTGGACAGGACAAGAGACCCAGTACTTC.

Note on this clone: One end of the junction fails to match germline, which may point to a read error. V gene TRBV2 combines with J gene TRBJ1-1; maybe TRBD1 (6 bases). The CDR3 sequence is 14 residues long. Germline V CDR1 and CDR2: SNHLY, FYNNEI. The CDR3 protein is CVSNFGQMNTEAFF. As DNA, the CDR3 is TGTGTCAGCAACTTTGGACAGATGAACACTGAAGCTTTCTTT.

V usage is TRBV7-9 and J usage is TRBJ2-1, with 8 nucleotides matching TRBD2. In germline, CDR1 is SEHNR, CDR2 FQNEAQ (reference sequence). After removal of 5 bases from V and 2 bases from J, the junction contained 2 bases not matched to a gene. There are 14 residues in the CDR3. The chain's CDR3 is CASSHSGTYNEQFF. In DNA form, the CDR3 reads TGTGCCAGCAGCCATAGCGGGACCTACAATGAGCAGTTCTTC.